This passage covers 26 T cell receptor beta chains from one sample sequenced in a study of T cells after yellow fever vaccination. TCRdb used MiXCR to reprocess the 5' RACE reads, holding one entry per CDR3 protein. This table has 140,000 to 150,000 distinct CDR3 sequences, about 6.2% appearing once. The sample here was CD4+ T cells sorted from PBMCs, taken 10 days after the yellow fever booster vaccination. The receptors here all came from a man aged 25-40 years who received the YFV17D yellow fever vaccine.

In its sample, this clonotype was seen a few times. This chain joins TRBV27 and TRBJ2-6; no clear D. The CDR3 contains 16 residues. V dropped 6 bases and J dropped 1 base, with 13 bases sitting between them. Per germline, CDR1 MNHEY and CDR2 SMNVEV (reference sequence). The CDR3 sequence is CASRLTRASGANVLTF. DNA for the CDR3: TGTGCCAGCAGACTGACACGCGCGTCTGGGGCCAACGTCCTGACTTTC. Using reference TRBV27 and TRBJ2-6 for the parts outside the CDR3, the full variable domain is EAQVTQNPRYLITVTGKKLTVTCSQNMNHEYMSWYRQDPGLGLRQIYYSMNVEVTDKGDVPEGYKVSRKEKRNFPLILESPSPNQTSLYFCASRLTRASGANVLTFGAGSRLTVL.

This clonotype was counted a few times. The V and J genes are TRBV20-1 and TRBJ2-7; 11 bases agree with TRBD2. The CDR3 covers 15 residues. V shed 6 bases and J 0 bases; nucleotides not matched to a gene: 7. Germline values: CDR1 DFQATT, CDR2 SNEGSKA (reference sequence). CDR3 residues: CSAGSSGGSSYEQYF. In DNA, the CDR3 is TGCAGTGCCGGGTCTAGCGGGGGGAGCTCCTACGAGCAGTACTTC.

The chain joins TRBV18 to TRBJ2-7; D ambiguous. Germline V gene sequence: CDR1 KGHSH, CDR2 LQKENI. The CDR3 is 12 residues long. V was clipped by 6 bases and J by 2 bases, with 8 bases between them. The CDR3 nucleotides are TGTGCCAGCTCCCTTACTCCCTACGAGCAGTACTTC. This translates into CASSLTPYEQYF.

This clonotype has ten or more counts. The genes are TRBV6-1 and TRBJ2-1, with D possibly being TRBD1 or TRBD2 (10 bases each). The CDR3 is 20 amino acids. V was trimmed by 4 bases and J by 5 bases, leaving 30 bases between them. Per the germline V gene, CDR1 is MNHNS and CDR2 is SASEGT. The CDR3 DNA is TGTGCCAGCAGTGCAAAGGACAGGGGGGTATTAGCGGGAGGTAACAATGAGCAGTTCTTC. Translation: CASSAKDRGVLAGGNNEQFF.

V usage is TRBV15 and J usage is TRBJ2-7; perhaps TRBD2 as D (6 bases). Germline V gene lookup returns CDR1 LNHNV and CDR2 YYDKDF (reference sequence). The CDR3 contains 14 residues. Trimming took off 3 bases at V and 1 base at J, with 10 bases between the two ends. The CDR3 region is CATSSPGLSYEQYF. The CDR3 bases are TGTGCCACCAGCAGCCCGGGACTTTCCTACGAGCAGTACTTC.

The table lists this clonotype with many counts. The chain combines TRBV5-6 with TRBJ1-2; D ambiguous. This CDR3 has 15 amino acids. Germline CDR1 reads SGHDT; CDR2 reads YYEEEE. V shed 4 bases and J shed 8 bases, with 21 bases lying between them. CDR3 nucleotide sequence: TGTGCCAGCAGCACCGATGGACTCCTCGAGGGAGGCTACACCTTC. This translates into CASSTDGLLEGGYTF.

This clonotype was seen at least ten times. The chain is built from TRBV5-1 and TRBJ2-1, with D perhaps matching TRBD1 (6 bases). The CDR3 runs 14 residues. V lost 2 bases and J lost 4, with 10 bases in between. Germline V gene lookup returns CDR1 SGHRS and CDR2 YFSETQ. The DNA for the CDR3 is TGCGCCAGCAGCTTCAAGGACAGATACAATGAGCAGTTCTTC. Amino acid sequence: CASSFKDRYNEQFF.

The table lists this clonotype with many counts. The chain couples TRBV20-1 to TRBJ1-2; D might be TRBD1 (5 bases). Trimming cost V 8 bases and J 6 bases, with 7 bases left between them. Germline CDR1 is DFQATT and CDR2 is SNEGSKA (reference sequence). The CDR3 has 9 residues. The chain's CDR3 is CSRGHGYTF. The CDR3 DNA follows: TGCAGTCGGGGACATGGCTACACCTTC.

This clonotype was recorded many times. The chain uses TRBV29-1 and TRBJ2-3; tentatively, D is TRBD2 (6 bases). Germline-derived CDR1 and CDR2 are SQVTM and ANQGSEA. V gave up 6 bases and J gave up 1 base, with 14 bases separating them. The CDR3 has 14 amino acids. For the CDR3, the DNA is TGCAGCGTCAGAGCGGGTTCCCGCACAGATACGCAGTATTTT. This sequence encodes CSVRAGSRTDTQYF.

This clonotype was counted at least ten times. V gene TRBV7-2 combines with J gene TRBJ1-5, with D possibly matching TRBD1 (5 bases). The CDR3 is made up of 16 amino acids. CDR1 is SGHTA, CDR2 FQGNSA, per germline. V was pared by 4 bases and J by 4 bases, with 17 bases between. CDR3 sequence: CASSSTDTRGNQPQHF. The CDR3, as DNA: TGTGCCAGCAGCTCCACCGACACGCGGGGGAATCAGCCCCAGCATTTT.

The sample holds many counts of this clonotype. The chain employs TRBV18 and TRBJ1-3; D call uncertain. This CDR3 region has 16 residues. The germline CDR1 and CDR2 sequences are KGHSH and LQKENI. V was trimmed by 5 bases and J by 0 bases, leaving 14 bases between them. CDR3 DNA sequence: TGTGCCAGCTCATCGGCCACCGAAAACTCTGGAAACACCATATATTTT. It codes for CASSSATENSGNTIYF.

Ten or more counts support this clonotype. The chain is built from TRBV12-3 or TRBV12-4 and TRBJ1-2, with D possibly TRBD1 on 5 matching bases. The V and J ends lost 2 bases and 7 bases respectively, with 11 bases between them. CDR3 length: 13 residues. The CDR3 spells CASSLRQLAGYTF. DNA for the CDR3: TGTGCCAGCAGTTTACGACAGTTGGCTGGCTACACCTTC.

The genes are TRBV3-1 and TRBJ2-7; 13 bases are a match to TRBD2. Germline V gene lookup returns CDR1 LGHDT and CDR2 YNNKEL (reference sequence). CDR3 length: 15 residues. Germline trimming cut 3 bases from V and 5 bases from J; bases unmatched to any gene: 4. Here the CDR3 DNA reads TGTGCCAGCAGCCACCGACTAGCGGGAGGCCACGAGCAGTACTTC. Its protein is CASSHRLAGGHEQYF.

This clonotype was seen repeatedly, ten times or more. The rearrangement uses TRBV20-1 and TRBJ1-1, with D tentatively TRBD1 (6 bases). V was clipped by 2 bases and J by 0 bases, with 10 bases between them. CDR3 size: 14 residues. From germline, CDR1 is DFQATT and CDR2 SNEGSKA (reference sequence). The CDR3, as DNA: TGCAGTGCTAGACTTAGGGGGATGAACACTGAAGCTTTCTTT. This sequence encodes CSARLRGMNTEAFF.

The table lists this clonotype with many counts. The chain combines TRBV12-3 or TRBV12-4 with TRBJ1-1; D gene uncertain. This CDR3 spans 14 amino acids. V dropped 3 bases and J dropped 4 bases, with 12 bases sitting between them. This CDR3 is CASSLETSFTEAFF. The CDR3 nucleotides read TGTGCCAGCAGTTTGGAGACAAGCTTCACTGAAGCTTTCTTT.

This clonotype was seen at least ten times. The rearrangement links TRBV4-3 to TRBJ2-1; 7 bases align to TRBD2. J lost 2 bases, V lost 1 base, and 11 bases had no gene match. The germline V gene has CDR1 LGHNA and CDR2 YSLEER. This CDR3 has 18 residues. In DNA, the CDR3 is TGCGCCAGCAGCCAAGTAGGATCGGGACTACTCCCCTACAATGAGCAGTTCTTC. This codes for CASSQVGSGLLPYNEQFF.

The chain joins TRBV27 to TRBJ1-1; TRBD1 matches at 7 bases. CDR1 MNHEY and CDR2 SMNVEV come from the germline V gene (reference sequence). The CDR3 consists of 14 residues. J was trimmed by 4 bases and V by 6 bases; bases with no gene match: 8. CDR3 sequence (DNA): TGTGCCAGCAGGAGGGACAGAGAGGGCACTGAAGCTTTCTTT. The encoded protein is CASRRDREGTEAFF.

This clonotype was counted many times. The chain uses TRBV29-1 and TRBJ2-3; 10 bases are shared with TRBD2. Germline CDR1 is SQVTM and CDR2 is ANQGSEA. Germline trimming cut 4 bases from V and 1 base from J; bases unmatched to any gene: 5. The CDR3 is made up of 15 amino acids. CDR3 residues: CSVVGLAGGTDTQYF. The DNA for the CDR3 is TGCAGCGTTGTAGGTCTAGCGGGGGGCACAGATACGCAGTATTTT.

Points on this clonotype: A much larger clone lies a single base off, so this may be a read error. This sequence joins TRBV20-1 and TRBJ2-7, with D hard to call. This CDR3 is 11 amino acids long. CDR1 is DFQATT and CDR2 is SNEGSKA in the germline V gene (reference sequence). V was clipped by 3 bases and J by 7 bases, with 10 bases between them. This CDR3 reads CSARAFGEQYF. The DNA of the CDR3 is TGCAGTGCTAGGGCCTTCGGGGAGCAGTACTTC.

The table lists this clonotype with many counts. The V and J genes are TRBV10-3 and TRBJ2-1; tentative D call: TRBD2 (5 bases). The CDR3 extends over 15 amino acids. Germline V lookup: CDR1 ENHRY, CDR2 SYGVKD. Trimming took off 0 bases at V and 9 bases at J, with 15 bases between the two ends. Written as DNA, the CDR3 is TGTGCCATCAGTGAGTCTATCACCGGGAAGGGTGAGCAGTTCTTC. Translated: CAISESITGKGEQFF.

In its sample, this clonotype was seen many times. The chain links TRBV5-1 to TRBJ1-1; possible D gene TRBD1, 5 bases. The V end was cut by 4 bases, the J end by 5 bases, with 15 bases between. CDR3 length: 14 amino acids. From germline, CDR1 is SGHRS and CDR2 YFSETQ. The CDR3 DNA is TGCGCCAGCAGCCACGGGGGTGGGAGGACTGAAGCTTTCTTT. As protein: CASSHGGGRTEAFF.

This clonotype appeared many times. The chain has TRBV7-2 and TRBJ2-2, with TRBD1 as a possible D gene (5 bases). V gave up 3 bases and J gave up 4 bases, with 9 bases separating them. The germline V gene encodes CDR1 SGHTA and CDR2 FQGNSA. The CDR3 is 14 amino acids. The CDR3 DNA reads TGTGCCAGCAGCTTCGTAACAGGCACCGGGGAGCTGTTTTTT. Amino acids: CASSFVTGTGELFF.

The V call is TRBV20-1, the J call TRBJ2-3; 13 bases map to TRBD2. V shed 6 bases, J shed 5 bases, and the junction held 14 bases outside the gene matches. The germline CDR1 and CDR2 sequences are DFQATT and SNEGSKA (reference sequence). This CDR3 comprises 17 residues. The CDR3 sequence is CSATTSGRSGELDTQYF. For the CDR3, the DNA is TGCAGTGCCACGACTAGCGGGAGGTCAGGGGAATTAGATACGCAGTATTTT.

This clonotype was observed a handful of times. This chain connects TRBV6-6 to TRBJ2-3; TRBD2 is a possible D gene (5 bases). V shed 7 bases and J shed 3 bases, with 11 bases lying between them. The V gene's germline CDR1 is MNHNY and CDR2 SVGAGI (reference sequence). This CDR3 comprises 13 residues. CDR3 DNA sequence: TGTGCCAGCATGGGGAGTTGGACAGATACGCAGTATTTT. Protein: CASMGSWTDTQYF.

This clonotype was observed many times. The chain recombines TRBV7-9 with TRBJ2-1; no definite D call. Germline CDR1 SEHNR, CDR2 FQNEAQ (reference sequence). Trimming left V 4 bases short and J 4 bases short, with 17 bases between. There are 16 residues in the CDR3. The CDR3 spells CASSYPGFFAYNEQFF. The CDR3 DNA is TGTGCCAGCAGCTACCCCGGATTCTTCGCGTACAATGAGCAGTTCTTC.

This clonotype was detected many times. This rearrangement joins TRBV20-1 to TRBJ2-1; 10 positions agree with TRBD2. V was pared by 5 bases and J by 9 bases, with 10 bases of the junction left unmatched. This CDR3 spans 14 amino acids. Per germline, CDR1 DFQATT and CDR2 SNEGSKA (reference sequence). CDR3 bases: TGCAGTGCTGGCCCTAGCGGGAGTAGGAGTGAGCAGTTCTTC. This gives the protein CSAGPSGSRSEQFF.